The 21 T cell receptor beta chains below come from one sample, sequenced in a study of blood T cell repertoires in COVID-19. The assay was immunoSEQ multiplex PCR, and TCRdb's table has in-frame clones only and misses some. The repertoire consists of roughly 190,000 clones, with roughly 80% occurring once and the leading ten covering approximately 11%. The sample consisted of peripheral blood. The receptors originated from a woman aged 40 to 49 with COVID-19, enrolled during active disease.

This chain connects TRBV19 to TRBJ2-6; 9 positions match TRBD2. This CDR3 has 17 amino acids. Trimming at V came to 7 bases and at J to 0 bases, leaving 7 bases not matched to a gene. Germline CDR1 LNHDA, CDR2 SQIVND (reference sequence). Written as DNA, the CDR3 is TGTGCCAGTAAACCCCTAGCGGGGATCTCTGGGGCCAACGTCCTGACTTTC. Protein: CASKPLAGISGANVLTF. Full variable domain (missing parts from reference TRBV19 and TRBJ2-6): DGGITQSPKYLFRKEGQNVTLSCEQNLNHDAMYWYRQDPGQGLRLIYYSQIVNDFQKGDIAEGYSVSREKKESFPLTVTSAQKNPTAFYLCASKPLAGISGANVLTFGAGSRLTVL.

The chain uses TRBV19 and TRBJ2-7; D is undetermined. The ends were cut back, 2 bases at V and 6 bases at J, with 5 bases in the middle. The germline CDR1 and CDR2 sequences are LNHDA and SQIVND (reference sequence). The CDR3 extends over 11 amino acids. The CDR3 nucleotides read TGTGCCAGTAGTATATTCGGCGAGCAGTACTTC. This translates into CASSIFGEQYF.

This clone was found once. The gene calls are TRBV30 and TRBJ1-2; tentatively, D is TRBD1 (5 bases). This CDR3 is 15 amino acids long. Trimming cost V 0 bases and J 7 bases, with 18 bases left between them. CDR1 is GTSNPN, CDR2 SVGIG, per germline (reference sequence). CDR3 protein: CAWSVTGVGVGGYTF. CDR3 coding DNA: TGTGCCTGGAGTGTAACAGGCGTTGGCGTGGGTGGCTACACCTTC.

DNA for the CDR3: TGTGCCAGCAGCTCACCGGACAGGGACGAGCAGTACGTC. Protein: CASSSPDRDEQYV. The gene calls are TRBV7-9 and TRBJ2-7; 8 bases map to TRBD1. Per the germline V gene, CDR1 is SEHNR and CDR2 is FQNEAQ (reference sequence). V lost 4 bases and J lost 5; bases outside the gene matches: 4. The CDR3 is 13 amino acids.

The J gene is TRBJ1-5, the V gene TRBV6-5, with D perhaps matching TRBD1 (5 bases). Germline V gene lookup returns CDR1 MNHEY and CDR2 SVGAGI. Trimming left V 6 bases short and J 5 bases short, with 8 bases between. The CDR3 length is 12 residues. The CDR3 sequence is CASRSGYQPQHF. The CDR3 DNA follows: TGTGCCAGCAGATCAGGGTATCAGCCCCAGCATTTT.

CDR3 loop: CASSPLTSGGAHTGELFF. The CDR3 DNA is TGTGCCAGCAGCCCACTGACTAGCGGGGGGGCCCACACCGGGGAGCTGTTTTTT. This chain links TRBV4-2 with TRBJ2-2, with 14 bases fitting TRBD2. The CDR3 extends over 18 amino acids. V dropped 4 bases and J dropped 3; count of bases not matched to a gene: 7. Germline V CDR1 and CDR2: LGHNA, YNFKEQ.

The rearrangement uses TRBV4-1 and TRBJ2-3; unclear D gene. Germline V gene lookup returns CDR1 MGHRA and CDR2 YSYEKL. The length of the CDR3 is 16 residues. V lost 4 bases and J 2 bases, leaving 16 bases between the germline ends. DNA for the CDR3: TGCGCCAGCAGCCTCACCAACTTCTCCCCCACAGATACGCAGTATTTT. The encoded protein is CASSLTNFSPTDTQYF.

The rearrangement joins TRBV9 to TRBJ1-6, with D possibly being TRBD1 (5 bases). CDR1 and CDR2 from the germline V gene are SGDLS and YYNGEE. V was pared by 0 bases and J by 7 bases, with 11 bases between. The CDR3 runs to 15 residues. The chain's CDR3 is CASSVGSGINSPLHF. In DNA, the CDR3 is TGTGCCAGCAGCGTAGGATCAGGGATCAATTCACCCCTCCACTTT.

The chain recombines TRBV2 with TRBJ2-7; D may be TRBD2 (6 bases). Trimming removed 6 bases from V and 5 bases from J, with 14 bases in between. Germline values: CDR1 SNHLY, CDR2 FYNNEI. The CDR3 consists of 13 residues. CDR3 nucleotides: TGTGCCAGCAGGGTCTTGTGGGGGGACGAGCAGTACTTC. Protein: CASRVLWGDEQYF. Supplemented by reference TRBV2 and TRBJ2-7, the full variable domain reads EPEVTQTPSHQVTQMGQEVILRCVPISNHLYFYWYRQILGQKVEFLVSFYNNEISEKSEIFDDQFSVERPDGSNFTLKIRSTKLEDSAMYFCASRVLWGDEQYFGPGTRLTVT.

The chain combines TRBV19 with TRBJ2-1; D is ambiguous. The V end was cut by 8 bases, the J end by 10 bases, with 12 bases between. The CDR3 consists of 11 residues. From germline, CDR1 is LNHDA and CDR2 SQIVND (reference sequence). The CDR3 DNA sequence: TGTGCCAGTCGATACGCCCAGGAGCAGTTCTTC. This translates into CASRYAQEQFF.

The chain is built from TRBV3-1 (or the pseudogene TRBV3-2) and TRBJ2-7; D call uncertain. V dropped 1 base and J dropped 4 bases, with 5 bases sitting between them. The CDR3 runs 12 residues. Per germline, CDR1 LGHDT and CDR2 YNNKEL (reference sequence). The CDR3 sequence is CASSQVHYEQYF. Here the CDR3 DNA reads TGTGCCAGCAGCCAAGTTCATTACGAGCAGTACTTC.

This chain links TRBV24-1 with TRBJ2-5, with 13 bases identical to TRBD2. Germline loops: CDR1 KGHDR, CDR2 SFDVKD. The V and J ends lost 4 bases and 2 bases, in that order; junction bases with no gene match: 9. The CDR3 length is 18 residues. In nucleotides, the CDR3 is TGTGCCACCAGTGACCGTAGGACTAGCGGGAGAGGACAAGAGACCCAGTACTTC. Its translation is CATSDRRTSGRGQETQYF.

The CDR3: CAPGSGEQYF. CDR3 DNA sequence: TGTGCCCCGGGGAGCGGGGAGCAGTACTTC. The chain couples TRBV6-7 to TRBJ2-7; maybe TRBD2 (6 bases). TRBV6-7 qualifies as an ORF whose function is uncertain. This CDR3 is built from 10 residues. Trimming pared 11 bases from V and 7 bases from J, leaving 12 bases between.

V and J are TRBV28 and TRBJ2-7; 7 nucleotides agree with TRBD1. The V gene end was trimmed by 5 bases and the J gene end by 3 bases; junction bases not matched to a gene: 7. CDR1 is MDHEN and CDR2 is SYDVKM in the germline V gene. This CDR3 region has 14 residues. CDR3 nucleotides: TGTGCCAGCAGTATCATTCAGGGGGTCTACGAGCAGTACTTC. It codes for CASSIIQGVYEQYF.

V gene TRBV12-3 or TRBV12-4 combines with J gene TRBJ1-1; D is uncertain. The V gene lost 3 bases and the J gene lost 1 base, with 6 bases spanning the gap. The CDR3 is 13 amino acids. CDR3 coding DNA: TGTGCCAGCAGTTTGCAGGAGAACACTGAAGCTTTCTTT. Translated, it gives CASSLQENTEAFF.

CDR3: CASSRGDSPIAFF. The CDR3 DNA follows: TGTGCCAGTAGTAGAGGGGACAGCCCGATTGCTTTCTTT. This chain joins TRBV19 and TRBJ1-1; TRBD1 matches 7 bases. Germline V CDR1 and CDR2: LNHDA, SQIVND (reference sequence). With V trimmed by 4 bases and J by 11 bases, 10 bases remained unmatched. The length of the CDR3 is 13 residues.

The chain couples TRBV20-1 to TRBJ1-2, with unresolved D. Germline loops: CDR1 DFQATT, CDR2 SNEGSKA (reference sequence). V dropped 6 bases and J dropped 2 bases, with 4 bases sitting between them. CDR3 size: 10 residues. The CDR3 region is CSAKNYGYTF. CDR3 sequence (DNA): TGCAGTGCCAAAAACTATGGCTACACCTTC.

CDR3 nucleotides: TGTGCCAGCAGCGCCTTGGGGGACAGGCATGGCTACACCTTC. It is translated as CASSALGDRHGYTF. The chain combines TRBV6-5 with TRBJ1-2, with 8 nucleotides matching TRBD1. The CDR3 is 14 amino acids. With V trimmed by 6 bases and J by 6 bases, 9 bases remained unmatched. CDR1 is MNHEY, CDR2 SVGAGI, per germline.

The V gene is TRBV18, the J gene TRBJ2-7, with a weak D call TRBD1 (6 bases). V was cut by 3 bases and J by 6 bases, with 9 bases left in between. Germline V gene data show CDR1 as KGHSH and CDR2 as LQKENI. There are 12 residues in the CDR3. DNA for the CDR3: TGTGCCAGCTCACCTACAGGGATCGAGCAGTACGTC. Encoded protein: CASSPTGIEQYV.

The chain joins TRBV5-1 to TRBJ1-1, with TRBD1 as a possible D gene (6 bases). The CDR3 has 14 residues. Germline V gene lookup returns CDR1 SGHRS and CDR2 YFSETQ. V was trimmed by 1 base and J by 8 bases, leaving 15 bases between them. This CDR3 reads CASSLSQGMAEAFF. The DNA for the CDR3 is TGCGCCAGCAGCTTGTCCCAGGGGATGGCGGAAGCTTTCTTT.

This sequence joins TRBV5-1 and TRBJ2-7; TRBD2 is a possible D gene (6 bases). The length of the CDR3 is 15 residues. V was cut by 4 bases and J by 1 base, with 15 bases left in between. Germline values: CDR1 SGHRS, CDR2 YFSETQ. Here the CDR3 DNA reads TGCGCCAGCAGCCCGACCTCGGGGGTTTCCTACGAGCAGTACTTC. This codes for CASSPTSGVSYEQYF.